Each of the 24 T cell receptor beta chains below was sequenced from the same sample in a study of OX40 agonist ivuxolimab in advanced cancers. Only in-frame clones appear in the TCRdb table, and some are missing; sequencing was by immunoSEQ multiplex PCR. The repertoire holds approximately 84,000 clones, with over 65% as singletons. The source was CD4+ or CD8+ T cells sorted from blood, collected in a trial of the OX40 agonist ivuxolimab. Receptors were obtained from an adult with an advanced solid tumor such as melanoma, head and neck, liver or kidney cancer.

This chain uses TRBV27 with TRBJ1-2, with D possibly being TRBD1 (5 bases). CDR1 is MNHEY, CDR2 SMNVEV, per germline (reference sequence). This CDR3 spans 13 amino acids. V dropped 4 bases and J dropped 4 bases, with 10 bases sitting between them. CDR3 nucleotide sequence: TGTGCCAGCAGTTCTAGGGGCGGCTATGGCTACACCTTC. Its translation: CASSSRGGYGYTF.

The V call is TRBV2, the J call TRBJ2-5, with 8 bases identical to TRBD1. CDR1 and CDR2 (germline): SNHLY, FYNNEI. The CDR3 runs to 13 residues. Trimming cost V 3 bases and J 7 bases; bases outside gene matches: 4. CDR3 region: CASSEGQATTQYF. Written as DNA, the CDR3 is TGTGCCAGCAGTGAGGGACAGGCAACGACCCAGTACTTC.

This rearrangement joins TRBV5-1 to TRBJ2-7; D possibly corresponds to TRBD2 (5 bases). CDR1 and CDR2 (germline): SGHRS, YFSETQ. This CDR3 is 16 amino acids long. V lost 0 bases, J lost 0 bases, and 13 bases lay in between. CDR3 residues: CASSLAGSASSYEQYF. CDR3 nucleotide sequence: TGCGCCAGCAGCTTGGCCGGTAGCGCCAGCTCCTACGAGCAGTACTTC. The full variable domain, in which reference TRBV5-1 and TRBJ2-7 provide the parts outside the CDR3, is KAGVTQTPRYLIKTRGQQVTLSCSPISGHRSVSWYQQTPGQGLQFLFEYFSETQRNKGNFPGRFSGRQFSNSRSEMNVSTLELGDSALYLCASSLAGSASSYEQYFGPGTRLTVT.

In its sample, this clone was seen a few times. The chain recombines TRBV7-7 with TRBJ2-5; no reliable D call. Germline CDR1 SSHAT, CDR2 FNYEAQ (reference sequence). CDR3 length equals 13 residues. V was trimmed by 5 bases and J by 0 bases, leaving 7 bases between them. The CDR3 reads CASSRQDQETQYF. The CDR3 nucleotides are TGTGCCAGCAGCCGCCAAGACCAAGAGACCCAGTACTTC.

The rearrangement links TRBV5-4 to TRBJ2-7, with 7 bases matching TRBD1. CDR3 length: 16 amino acids. Germline loops: CDR1 SGHNT, CDR2 YYREEE (reference sequence). Unmatched junction bases numbered 9, after V lost 0 bases and J lost 3 bases. The CDR3 region has the DNA TGTGCCAGCAGCTTGGGGGCCCCGGGACAGAACTACGAGCAGTACTTC. Translated, it gives CASSLGAPGQNYEQYF. The variable domain in full, with the rest retrieved from reference TRBV5-4 and TRBJ2-7, is ETGVTQSPTHLIKTRGQQVTLRCSSQSGHNTVSWYQQALGQGPQFIFQYYREEENGRGNFPPRFSGLQFPNYSSELNVNALELDDSALYLCASSLGAPGQNYEQYFGPGTRLTVT.

This clone was counted once. This chain joins TRBV5-5 and TRBJ2-7, with a tentative D call TRBD1 (6 bases). The germline V and J ends were trimmed by 4 bases and 4 bases, with 15 bases remaining between them. Germline assignment: CDR1 SGHKS and CDR2 YYEKEE (reference sequence). The CDR3 is 14 residues long. The DNA of the CDR3 is TGTGCCAGCAGCCCCCCGGGCAGGGGATACGAGCAGTACTTC. Protein product: CASSPPGRGYEQYF.

The table lists this clone with a few counts. The chain recombines TRBV4-2 with TRBJ2-3, with a possible D match to TRBD2 (6 bases). The length of the CDR3 is 15 residues. The V and J ends lost 0 bases and 2 bases respectively, with 9 bases between them. CDR1 and CDR2 from the germline V gene are LGHNA and YNFKEQ. CDR3 bases: TGTGCCAGCAGCCAAGATCCGGGGGACACAGATACGCAGTATTTT. It specifies CASSQDPGDTDTQYF.

This clone was found once. The chain is built from TRBV27 and TRBJ1-5; D is unresolved. This CDR3 spans 16 amino acids. Trimming stripped 4 bases from V and 3 bases from J, with 16 bases between. Germline CDR1 and CDR2: MNHEY and SMNVEV (reference sequence). For the CDR3, the DNA is TGTGCCAGCAGTTCCTCCTTAGGACGGATCAATCAGCCCCAGCATTTT. This translates into CASSSSLGRINQPQHF.

A note on this clone: Other DNA sequences of this sample code for an identical CDR3. CDR3 residues: CASSGWNTEAFF. The CDR3, as DNA: TGTGCCAGTAGTGGCTGGAACACTGAAGCTTTCTTT. V gene TRBV19 combines with J gene TRBJ1-1; D ambiguous. V was pared by 5 bases and J by 1 base, with 5 bases between. Germline loops: CDR1 LNHDA, CDR2 SQIVND (reference sequence). The CDR3 is 12 residues long.

The CDR3 region is CASSPPARNTEAFF. CDR3 DNA sequence: TGTGCCAGCTCACCACCGGCCCGGAACACTGAAGCTTTCTTT. J is TRBJ1-1 and V is TRBV18; D is unclear. Germline lookup yields CDR1 KGHSH and CDR2 LQKENI. The length of the CDR3 is 14 residues. Trimming pared 0 bases from V and 1 base from J, leaving 6 bases between. The full variable domain, with the rest looked up from reference TRBV18 and TRBJ1-1, is NAGVMQNPRHLVRRRGQEARLRCSPMKGHSHVYWYRQLPEEGLKFMVYLQKENIIDESGMPKERFSAEFPKEGPSILRIQQVVRGDSAAYFCASSPPARNTEAFFGQGTRLTVV.

V and J are TRBV10-3 and TRBJ2-1; D perhaps matches TRBD1 (5 bases). Per germline, CDR1 ENHRY and CDR2 SYGVKD. Trimming stripped 6 bases from V and 5 bases from J, with 11 bases between. This CDR3 comprises 13 residues. The CDR3 DNA reads TGTGCCATCAGCCCTGACAGAAACAATGAGCAGTTCTTC. Encoded protein: CAISPDRNNEQFF.

In its sample, this clone was seen a few times. CDR3 region: CASRGTSGGPDNEQFF. The CDR3 DNA reads as TGTGCCAGTAGGGGGACTAGCGGGGGGCCTGACAATGAGCAGTTCTTC. The chain uses TRBV19 and TRBJ2-1; 15 bases agree with TRBD2. The CDR3 loop spans 16 amino acids. V was clipped by 6 bases and J by 5 bases; unmatched bases: 5. The germline CDR1 and CDR2 sequences are LNHDA and SQIVND (reference sequence).

The chain joins TRBV10-2 to TRBJ1-2, with 9 bases lining up with TRBD1. V lost 5 bases and J lost 8; bases outside the gene matches: 12. The germline V gene has CDR1 WSHSY and CDR2 SAAADI. CDR3 size: 15 residues. CDR3 sequence: CASSLPGQGRGGYTF. DNA of the CDR3: TGCGCCAGCAGTTTACCGGGACAGGGAAGAGGCGGCTACACCTTC.

V and J are TRBV27 and TRBJ2-3; TRBD2 aligns across 13 bases. The V gene end was trimmed by 8 bases and the J gene end by 4 bases; junction bases not matched to a gene: 6. This CDR3 has 15 amino acids. Germline loops: CDR1 MNHEY, CDR2 SMNVEV (reference sequence). The DNA of the CDR3 is TGTGCCAGCCAGACTAGCGGGGGGCCGGCAGATACGCAGTATTTT. This translates into CASQTSGGPADTQYF.

The V call is TRBV13, the J call TRBJ2-3, with 8 nucleotides matching TRBD1. Germline V gene lookup returns CDR1 PRHDT and CDR2 FYEKMQ (reference sequence). The CDR3 extends over 15 amino acids. Unmatched junction bases numbered 6, after V lost 5 bases and J lost 2 bases. This CDR3 is CASSAWTGNTDTQYF. Here the CDR3 DNA reads TGTGCCAGCAGCGCATGGACAGGGAACACAGATACGCAGTATTTT.

The chain couples TRBV18 to TRBJ1-1, with D unresolved. V was cut by 2 bases and J by 0 bases, with 10 bases left in between. Germline V lookup: CDR1 KGHSH, CDR2 LQKENI. This CDR3 has 15 residues. For the CDR3, the DNA is TGTGCCAGCTCACCAAGGCCGGGCATGAACACTGAAGCTTTCTTT. Protein: CASSPRPGMNTEAFF. Full variable domain (remainder filled in from reference TRBV18 and TRBJ1-1): NAGVMQNPRHLVRRRGQEARLRCSPMKGHSHVYWYRQLPEEGLKFMVYLQKENIIDESGMPKERFSAEFPKEGPSILRIQQVVRGDSAAYFCASSPRPGMNTEAFFGQGTRLTVV.

This clone was counted a single time. The rearrangement links TRBV6-6 to TRBJ1-1; TRBD1 agrees at 9 bases. Losses at the gene ends were 6 bases for V and 4 bases for J; bases not matched to a gene: 3. Germline CDR1 reads MNHNY; CDR2 reads SVGAGI (reference sequence). CDR3 length: 13 residues. CDR3 nucleotide sequence: TGTGCCAGCAGCCGGACAGGGGCCACTGAAGCTTTCTTT. Its protein product is CASSRTGATEAFF.

The chain uses TRBV7-3 and TRBJ2-5, with 9 bases matching TRBD2. Germline values: CDR1 SGHTA, CDR2 FQGTGA. CDR3 length equals 15 residues. The V segment lost 5 bases and the J segment 2 bases; nucleotides outside the gene matches: 6. The DNA of the CDR3 is TGTGCCAGCAGCCTTTATCTAGCGGGGCAAGAGACCCAGTACTTC. As protein: CASSLYLAGQETQYF.

The rearrangement joins TRBV28 to TRBJ1-1; D perhaps matches TRBD1 (5 bases). V was shortened by 3 bases and J by 8 bases, with 13 bases between the two germline ends. The CDR3 has 13 amino acids. From germline, CDR1 is MDHEN and CDR2 SYDVKM. As DNA, the CDR3 is TGTGCCAGCAGTTTGGGATGGGGGATAGAAGCTTTCTTT. Protein product: CASSLGWGIEAFF.

The chain employs TRBV18 and TRBJ2-3; weak D call: TRBD2 (6 bases). V was clipped by 3 bases and J by 0 bases, with 7 bases between them. Germline V gives CDR1 KGHSH, CDR2 LQKENI. This CDR3 is built from 14 residues. CDR3 region: CASSPGGSTDTQYF. The CDR3 DNA reads as TGTGCCAGCTCACCGGGGGGAAGCACAGATACGCAGTATTTT.

The chain is built from TRBV30 and TRBJ1-4, with 11 nucleotides matching TRBD1. The CDR3 extends over 16 amino acids. J gave up 1 base and V 7 bases, and 8 bases lay outside the gene matches. Germline CDR1 and CDR2: GTSNPN and SVGIG (reference sequence). CDR3 DNA sequence: TGTGCCTTCCACCGGGACAGGGGGGAAACTAATGAAAAACTGTTTTTT. Protein sequence: CAFHRDRGETNEKLFF.

V and J are TRBV6-5 and TRBJ2-3; D might be TRBD1 or TRBD2, each matching 5 bases. The V gene's germline CDR1 is MNHEY and CDR2 SVGAGI. Trimming removed 2 bases from V and 5 bases from J, with 11 bases in between. The CDR3 is made up of 14 amino acids. The chain's CDR3 is CASSYRDAKDTQYF. The CDR3 DNA sequence: TGTGCCAGCAGTTACCGGGACGCGAAAGATACGCAGTATTTT.

This chain joins TRBV28 and TRBJ2-3, with D possibly matching TRBD1 (6 bases). CDR3 length equals 15 residues. The V gene lost 7 bases and the J gene lost 0 bases, with 14 bases spanning the gap. Per germline, CDR1 MDHEN and CDR2 SYDVKM. The CDR3 nucleotides read TGTGCCAGCACCCTTACAGGGAGTAGCACAGATACGCAGTATTTT. It encodes CASTLTGSSTDTQYF. Looking up the rest from reference TRBV28 and TRBJ2-3 gives the full variable domain: DVKVTQSSRYLVKRTGEKVFLECVQDMDHENMFWYRQDPGLGLRLIYFSYDVKMKEKGDIPEGYSVSREKKERFSLILESASTNQTSMYLCASTLTGSSTDTQYFGPGTRLTVL.

J is TRBJ2-1 and V is TRBV19, with D perhaps matching TRBD1 or TRBD2 (5 bases each). The germline V and J ends were trimmed by 4 bases and 4 bases, with 11 bases remaining between them. This CDR3 has 14 amino acids. Germline V lookup: CDR1 LNHDA, CDR2 SQIVND (reference sequence). CDR3 DNA: TGTGCCAGTAGTACGGGGACGGAATACAATGAGCAGTTCTTC. It specifies CASSTGTEYNEQFF.